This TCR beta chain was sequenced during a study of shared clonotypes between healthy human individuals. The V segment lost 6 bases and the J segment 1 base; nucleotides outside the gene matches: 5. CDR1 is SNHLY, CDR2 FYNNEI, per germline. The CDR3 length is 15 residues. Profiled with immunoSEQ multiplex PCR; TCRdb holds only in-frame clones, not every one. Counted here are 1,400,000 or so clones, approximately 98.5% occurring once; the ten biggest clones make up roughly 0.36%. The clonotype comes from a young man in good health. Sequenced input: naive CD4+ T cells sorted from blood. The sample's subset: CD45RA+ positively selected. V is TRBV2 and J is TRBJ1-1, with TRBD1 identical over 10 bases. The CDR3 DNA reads TGTGCCAGCAGCGGGACAGGGGCGGGGAACACTGAAGCTTTCTTT. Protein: CASSGTGAGNTEAFF.